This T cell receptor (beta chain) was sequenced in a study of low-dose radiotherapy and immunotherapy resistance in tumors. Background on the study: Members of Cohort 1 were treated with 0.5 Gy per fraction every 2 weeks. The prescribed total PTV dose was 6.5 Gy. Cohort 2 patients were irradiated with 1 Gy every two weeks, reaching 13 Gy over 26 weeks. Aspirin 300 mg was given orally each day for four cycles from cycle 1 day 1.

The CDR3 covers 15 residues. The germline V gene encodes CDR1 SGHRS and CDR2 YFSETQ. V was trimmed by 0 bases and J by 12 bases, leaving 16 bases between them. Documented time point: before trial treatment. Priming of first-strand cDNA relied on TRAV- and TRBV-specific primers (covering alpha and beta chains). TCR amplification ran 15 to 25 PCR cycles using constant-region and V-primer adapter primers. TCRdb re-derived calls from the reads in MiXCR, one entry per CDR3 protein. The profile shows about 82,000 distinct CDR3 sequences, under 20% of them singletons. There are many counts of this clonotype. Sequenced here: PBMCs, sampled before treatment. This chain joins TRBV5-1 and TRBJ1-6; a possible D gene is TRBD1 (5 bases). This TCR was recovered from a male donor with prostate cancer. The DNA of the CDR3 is TGCGCCAGCAGCTTGGGGGGCCTTACCAAGCTACCCCTCCACTTT. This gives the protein CASSLGGLTKLPLHF.